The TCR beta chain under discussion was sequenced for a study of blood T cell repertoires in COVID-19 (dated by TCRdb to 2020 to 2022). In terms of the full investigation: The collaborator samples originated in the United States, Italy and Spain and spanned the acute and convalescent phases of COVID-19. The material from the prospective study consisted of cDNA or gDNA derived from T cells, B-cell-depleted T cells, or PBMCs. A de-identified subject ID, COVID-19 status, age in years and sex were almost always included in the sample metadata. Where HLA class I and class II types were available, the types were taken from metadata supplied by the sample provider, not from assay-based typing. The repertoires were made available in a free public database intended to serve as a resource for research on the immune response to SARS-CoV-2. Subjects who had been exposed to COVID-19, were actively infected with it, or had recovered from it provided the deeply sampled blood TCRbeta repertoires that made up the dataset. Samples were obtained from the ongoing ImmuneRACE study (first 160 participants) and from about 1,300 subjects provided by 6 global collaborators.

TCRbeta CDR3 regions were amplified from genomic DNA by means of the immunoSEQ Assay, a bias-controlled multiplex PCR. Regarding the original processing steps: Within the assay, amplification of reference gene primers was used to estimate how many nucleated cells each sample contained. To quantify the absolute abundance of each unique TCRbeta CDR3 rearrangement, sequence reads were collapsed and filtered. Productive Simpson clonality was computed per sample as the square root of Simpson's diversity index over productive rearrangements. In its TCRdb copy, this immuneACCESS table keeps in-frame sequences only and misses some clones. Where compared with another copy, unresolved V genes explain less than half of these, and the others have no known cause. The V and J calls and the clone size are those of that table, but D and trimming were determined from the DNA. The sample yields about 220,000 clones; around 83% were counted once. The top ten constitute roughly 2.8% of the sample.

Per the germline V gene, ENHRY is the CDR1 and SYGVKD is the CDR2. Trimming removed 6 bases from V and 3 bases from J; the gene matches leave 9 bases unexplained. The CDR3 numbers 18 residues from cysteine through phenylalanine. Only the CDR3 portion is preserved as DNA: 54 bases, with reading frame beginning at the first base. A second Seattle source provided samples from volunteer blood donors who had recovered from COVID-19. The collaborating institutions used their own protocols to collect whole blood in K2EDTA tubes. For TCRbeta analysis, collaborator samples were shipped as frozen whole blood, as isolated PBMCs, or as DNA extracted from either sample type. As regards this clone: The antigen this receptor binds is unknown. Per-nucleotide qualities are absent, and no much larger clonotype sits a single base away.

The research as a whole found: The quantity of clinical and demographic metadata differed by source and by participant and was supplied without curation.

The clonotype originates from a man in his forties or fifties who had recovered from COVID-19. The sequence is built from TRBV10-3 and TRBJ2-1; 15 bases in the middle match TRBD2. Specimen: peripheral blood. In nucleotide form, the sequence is TGTGCCATCAGACCGGGACTAGCGGGAGGCCCTATCTACAATGAGCAGTTCTTC. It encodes CAIRPGLAGGPIYNEQFF.